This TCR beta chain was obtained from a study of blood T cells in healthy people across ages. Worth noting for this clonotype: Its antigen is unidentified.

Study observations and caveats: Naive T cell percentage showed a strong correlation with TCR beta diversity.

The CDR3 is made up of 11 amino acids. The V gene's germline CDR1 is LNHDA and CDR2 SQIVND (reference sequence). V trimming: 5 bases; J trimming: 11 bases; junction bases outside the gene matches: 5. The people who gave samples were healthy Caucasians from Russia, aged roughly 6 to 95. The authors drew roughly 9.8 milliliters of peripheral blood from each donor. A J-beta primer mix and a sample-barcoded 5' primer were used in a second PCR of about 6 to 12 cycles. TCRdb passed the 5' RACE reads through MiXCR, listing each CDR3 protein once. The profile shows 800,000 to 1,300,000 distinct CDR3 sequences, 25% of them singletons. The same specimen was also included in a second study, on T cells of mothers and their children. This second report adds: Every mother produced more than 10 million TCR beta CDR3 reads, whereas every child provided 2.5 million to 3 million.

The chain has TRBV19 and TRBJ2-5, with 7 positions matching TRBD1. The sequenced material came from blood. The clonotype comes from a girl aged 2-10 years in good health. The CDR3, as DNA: TGTGCCAGTAGTTCAGGGGGTCTTCAGTACTTC. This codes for CASSSGGLQYF.